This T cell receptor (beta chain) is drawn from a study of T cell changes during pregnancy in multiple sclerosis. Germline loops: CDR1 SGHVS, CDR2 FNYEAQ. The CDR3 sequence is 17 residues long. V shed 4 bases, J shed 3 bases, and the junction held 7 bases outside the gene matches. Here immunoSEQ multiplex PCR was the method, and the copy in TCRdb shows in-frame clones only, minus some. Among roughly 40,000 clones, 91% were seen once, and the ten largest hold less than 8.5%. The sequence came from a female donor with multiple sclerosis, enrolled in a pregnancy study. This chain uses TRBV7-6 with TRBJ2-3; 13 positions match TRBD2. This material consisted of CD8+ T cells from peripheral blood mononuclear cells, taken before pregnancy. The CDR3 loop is CASSSTGTSGMTDTQYF. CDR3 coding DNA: TGTGCCAGCAGCTCAACCGGGACTAGCGGGATGACAGATACGCAGTATTTT. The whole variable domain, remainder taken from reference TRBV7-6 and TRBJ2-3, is GAGVSQSPRYKVTKRGQDVALRCDPISGHVSLYWYRQALGQGPEFLTYFNYEAQQDKSGLPNDRFSAERPEGSISTLTIQRTEQRDSAMYRCASSSTGTSGMTDTQYFGPGTRLTVL.